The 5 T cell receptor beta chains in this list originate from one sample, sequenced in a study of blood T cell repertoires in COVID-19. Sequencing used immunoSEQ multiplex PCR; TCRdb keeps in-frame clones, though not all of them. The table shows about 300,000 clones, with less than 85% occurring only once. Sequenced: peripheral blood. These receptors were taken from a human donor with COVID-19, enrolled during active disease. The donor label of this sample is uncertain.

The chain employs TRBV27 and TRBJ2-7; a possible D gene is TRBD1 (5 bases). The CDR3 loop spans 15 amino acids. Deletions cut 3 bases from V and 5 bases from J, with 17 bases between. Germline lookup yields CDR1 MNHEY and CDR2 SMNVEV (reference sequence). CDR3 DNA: TGTGCCAGCAGTTTCTCCAGGGAAAAGGTGAACGAGCAGTACTTC. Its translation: CASSFSREKVNEQYF.

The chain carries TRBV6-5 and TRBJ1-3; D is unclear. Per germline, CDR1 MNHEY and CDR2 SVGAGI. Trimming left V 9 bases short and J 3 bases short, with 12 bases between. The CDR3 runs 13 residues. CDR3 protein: CASSRVNGNTIYF. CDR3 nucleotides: TGTGCCAGTTCGAGGGTAAATGGAAACACCATATATTTT.

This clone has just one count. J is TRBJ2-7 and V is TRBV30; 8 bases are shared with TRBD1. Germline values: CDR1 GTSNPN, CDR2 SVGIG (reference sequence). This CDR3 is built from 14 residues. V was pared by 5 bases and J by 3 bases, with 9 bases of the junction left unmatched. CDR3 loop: CAWGTGQAFYEQYF. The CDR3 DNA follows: TGTGCCTGGGGGACGGGACAGGCCTTCTACGAGCAGTACTTC.

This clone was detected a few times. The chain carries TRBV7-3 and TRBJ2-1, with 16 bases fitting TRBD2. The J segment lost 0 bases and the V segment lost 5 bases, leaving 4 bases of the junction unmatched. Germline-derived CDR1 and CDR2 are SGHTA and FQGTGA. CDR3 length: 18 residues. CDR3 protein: CASSRGLAGGSSYNEQFF. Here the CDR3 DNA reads TGTGCCAGCAGCCGGGGACTAGCGGGAGGGAGCTCCTACAATGAGCAGTTCTTC.

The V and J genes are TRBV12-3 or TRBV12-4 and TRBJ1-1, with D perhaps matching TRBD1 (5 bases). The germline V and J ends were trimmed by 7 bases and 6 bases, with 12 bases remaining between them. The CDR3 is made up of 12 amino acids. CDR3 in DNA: TGTGCCAGCACCCTGGGCAGGGCTGAAGCTTTCTTT. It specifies CASTLGRAEAFF.